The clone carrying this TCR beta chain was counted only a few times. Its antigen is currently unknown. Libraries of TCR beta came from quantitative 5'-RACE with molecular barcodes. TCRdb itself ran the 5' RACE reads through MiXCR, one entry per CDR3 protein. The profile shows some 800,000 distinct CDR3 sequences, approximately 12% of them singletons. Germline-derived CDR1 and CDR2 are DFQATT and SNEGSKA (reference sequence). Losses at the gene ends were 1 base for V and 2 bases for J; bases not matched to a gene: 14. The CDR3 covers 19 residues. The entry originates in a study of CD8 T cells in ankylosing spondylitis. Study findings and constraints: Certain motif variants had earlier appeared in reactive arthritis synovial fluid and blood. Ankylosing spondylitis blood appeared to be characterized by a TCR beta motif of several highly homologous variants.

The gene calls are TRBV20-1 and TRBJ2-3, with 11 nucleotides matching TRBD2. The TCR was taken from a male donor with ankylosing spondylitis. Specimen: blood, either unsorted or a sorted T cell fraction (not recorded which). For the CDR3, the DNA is TGCAGTGCTAGAGCGGGAACTAGCGGGAGATTTAGGGCCACAGATACGCAGTATTTT. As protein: CSARAGTSGRFRATDTQYF.